This paragraph covers one T cell receptor (beta chain) sequence. Its antigen is unknown. Germline assignment: CDR1 SEHNR and CDR2 FQNEAQ (reference sequence). The CDR3 runs to 11 residues. The J segment lost 6 bases and the V segment lost 9 bases, leaving 5 bases of the junction unmatched. These data originate in a study of post-analysis software for immune sequencing data. Whole-study findings and limits: F measure clustering grouped samples strongly by preparation batch. Five or six TRBV segments, TRBV5-6, TRBV5-1 and TRBV20-1 among them, were found more frequent in patients than controls.

Incorporated into the TCR beta cDNA libraries were unique molecular identifiers, which served to reduce PCR and sequencing biases. With about 0.85 to 10 million T cells as the source, 540,000 or so cDNA molecules resulted. Using its own MiXCR run on the PCR reads, TCRdb lists one record per CDR3 protein. The data contain approximately 460,000 distinct CDR3 sequences, around 40% of them singletons. This sequence was found in a girl between 10 and 17 years old with multiple sclerosis. The rearrangement links TRBV7-9 to TRBJ2-7; 7 positions agree with TRBD2. Sequencing was performed on blood. CDR3 bases: TGTGCCAGTCTTGGGGGGGTCGAGCAGTACTTC. Its translation is CASLGGVEQYF. Together with reference TRBV7-9 and TRBJ2-7, the CDR3 gives the full variable domain: DTGVSQNPRHKITKRGQNVTFRCDPISEHNRLYWYRQTLGQGPEFLTYFQNEAQLEKSRLLSDRFSAERPKGSFSTLEIQRTEQGDSAMYLCASLGGVEQYFGPGTRLTVT.